The rows below give T cell receptor beta chains drawn from one sample of a study of cytomegalovirus exposure and HLA in healthy donors. Assay used: immunoSEQ multiplex PCR; TCRdb lists only in-frame clones, some missing. Of more than 95,000 clones detected, around 78% appear once; the ten largest clones hold 5.5% to 8%. Sequences were obtained from PBMCs. The receptors were gathered from a woman aged 40 to 50 in good health and CMV-seronegative. CDR3s include the opening cysteine and the closing phenylalanine or tryptophan. The D gene is left open where the match is weak. Clone sizes are given selectively: once, few, many, or a class where the clone is expanded.

TRBV6-6	TRBJ2-7	NA	NA	CASSHGSVTYEQYF	TGTGCCAGCAGTCACGGGAGTGTAACCTACGAGCAGTACTTC
TRBV6-1	TRBJ2-7	NA	NA	CASSPGISYEQYF	TGTGCCAGCTCCCCAGGGATATCCTACGAGCAGTACTTC
TRBV28	TRBJ2-5	TRBD2	NA	CASSLGSSGRSETQYF	TGTGCCAGCAGTTTGGGGTCTAGCGGGAGGAGCGAGACCCAGTACTTC
TRBV6-6	TRBJ2-7	NA	NA	CASSYSFRRDEQYF	TGTGCCAGCAGTTACTCATTTAGAAGAGACGAGCAGTACTTC
TRBV5-4	TRBJ1-2	TRBD1	few	CATSGGQGTTNYGYTF	TGTGCCACCTCGGGGGGACAGGGAACTACTAACTATGGCTACACCTTC
TRBV7-9	TRBJ1-2	TRBD1	few	CASSRNGQGARRRGYTF	TGTGCCAGCAGCCGAAACGGACAGGGGGCGCGGAGGAGAGGCTACACCTTC
TRBV14	TRBJ1-1	NA	NA	CASSQDPGMNTEAFF	TGTGCCAGCAGCCAAGATCCAGGCATGAACACTGAAGCTTTCTTT
TRBV18	TRBJ2-1	NA	NA	CASSPGNSRGNEQFF	TGTGCCAGCTCCCCCGGGAACTCAAGAGGCAATGAGCAGTTCTTC
TRBV2	TRBJ1-2	NA	NA	CAMSVVKTNYGYTF	TGTGCCATGAGCGTTGTGAAAACTAACTATGGCTACACCTTC
TRBV13	TRBJ2-7	NA	NA	CASSSSIAVSSYEQYF	TGTGCCAGCAGCTCCAGCATAGCGGTGAGCTCCTACGAGCAGTACTTC
TRBV19	TRBJ2-7	NA	few	CASSMTETYEQYF	TGTGCCAGTAGTATGACAGAAACCTACGAGCAGTACTTC
TRBV6-5	TRBJ2-7	TRBD1	once	CASSNSGTGSYEQYF	TGTGCCAGCAGCAATTCCGGGACAGGCTCCTACGAGCAGTACTTC
TRBV27	TRBJ1-1	TRBD1	NA	CASQWGQGVGEAFF	TGTGCCAGCCAATGGGGGCAGGGGGTCGGTGAAGCTTTCTTT
TRBV9	TRBJ1-3	TRBD1	NA	CASSAGTEGNTIYF	TGTGCCAGCAGCGCAGGGACAGAGGGAAACACCATATATTTT
TRBV4-1	TRBJ2-7	NA	NA	CASSHRPMRLSYEQYF	TGCGCCAGCAGCCATCGACCTATGCGACTAAGCTACGAGCAGTACTTC
TRBV15	TRBJ2-3	NA	NA	CATSQGAEPTDTQYF	TGTGCCACCAGCCAAGGGGCGGAACCCACAGATACGCAGTATTTT
TRBV11-1	TRBJ2-7	TRBD2	NA	CASSFTSSGSINEQYF	TGTGCCAGCAGCTTTACCAGTAGCGGGAGTATCAACGAGCAGTACTTC
TRBV18	TRBJ1-2	TRBD1	NA	CASSAGTGANYGYTF	TGTGCCAGCTCGGCCGGGACAGGGGCCAACTATGGCTACACCTTC
TRBV6-6	TRBJ2-2	TRBD2	NA	CASSSGSNTGELFF	TGTGCCAGCAGTAGCGGGAGTAACACCGGGGAGCTGTTTTTT
TRBV10-3	TRBJ2-6	TRBD1	NA	CAIRTGGAPSGANGLTF	TGTGCCATCAGAACAGGGGGCGCCCCCTCTGGGGCCAACGGCCTGACTTTC
TRBV28	TRBJ1-5	TRBD1	NA	CASSFQDRGRPRQPQHF	TGTGCCAGCAGTTTTCAGGACAGGGGGCGGCCGCGTCAGCCCCAGCATTTT
TRBV7-8	TRBJ2-7	NA	NA	CASSSEDFSYEQYF	TGTGCCAGCAGCTCCGAGGACTTCTCCTACGAGCAGTACTTC
TRBV19	TRBJ1-2	NA	NA	CASSIDSQIYGYTF	TGTGCCAGTAGTATCGACAGCCAAATCTATGGCTACACCTTC
TRBV10-3	TRBJ2-5	TRBD2	NA	CAISLTGGETQYF	TGTGCCATCAGTTTAACGGGAGGGGAGACCCAGTACTTC
TRBV7-3	TRBJ2-1	NA	NA	CASSFQGEQFF	TGTGCCAGCAGCTTCCAGGGGGAGCAGTTCTTC
TRBV28	TRBJ2-3	TRBD2	NA	CASSSSGRTDTQYF	TGTGCCAGCAGTTCTAGCGGGAGAACAGATACGCAGTATTTT
TRBV7-9	TRBJ1-2	NA	NA	CASSLGTSNYGYTF	TGTGCCAGCAGCTTAGGGACATCGAACTATGGCTACACCTTC
TRBV5-6	TRBJ1-2	TRBD1	NA	CASSLPGQGGYGYTF	TGTGCCAGCAGCTTACCGGGACAGGGGGGCTATGGCTACACCTTC
TRBV6-6	TRBJ2-3	NA	NA	CASSPLLDTQYF	TGTGCCAGCAGTCCCCTACTAGATACGCAGTATTTT
TRBV7-2	TRBJ2-1	NA	NA	CASSPTKGAGQFF	TGTGCCAGCAGCCCTACAAAGGGAGCGGGTCAGTTCTTC
TRBV7-9	TRBJ1-2	TRBD1	NA	CASSLDSTGEGYGYTF	TGTGCCAGCAGCTTAGACTCGACAGGGGAGGGCTATGGCTACACCTTC
TRBV9	TRBJ2-1	NA	NA	CASSVTVADEQFF	TGTGCCAGCAGCGTAACCGTCGCGGATGAGCAGTTCTTC
TRBV18	TRBJ1-1	TRBD1	once	CASSRRDRSTEAFF	TGTGCCAGCTCACGCCGGGACAGGAGCACTGAAGCTTTCTTT
TRBV10-2	TRBJ1-1	NA	NA	CASSSTGTEAFF	TGCGCCAGCAGTTCTACGGGCACTGAAGCTTTCTTT
TRBV6-4	TRBJ2-2	NA	NA	CASSDGGSGELFF	TGTGCCAGCAGTGACGGCGGGTCCGGGGAGCTGTTTTTT
TRBV7-2	TRBJ1-1	TRBD1	NA	CASSLDRVVTEAFF	TGTGCCAGCAGCTTGGACAGGGTGGTCACTGAAGCTTTCTTT
TRBV4-1	TRBJ1-1	NA	NA	CASSPWGEGANTEAFF	TGCGCCAGCAGCCCATGGGGGGAGGGCGCGAACACTGAAGCTTTCTTT
TRBV5-1	TRBJ1-1	NA	few	CASGKDSSNTEAFF	TGCGCCAGTGGGAAGGACAGTTCGAACACTGAAGCTTTCTTT
TRBV10-3	TRBJ1-1	NA	NA	CAIREAGGEAFF	TGTGCCATCAGAGAAGCGGGAGGGGAAGCTTTCTTT
TRBV5-4	TRBJ2-7	NA	NA	CASSFPGHTYEQYF	TGTGCCAGCAGCTTCCCGGGACATACCTACGAGCAGTACTTC
TRBV2	TRBJ1-5	NA	NA	CASRTGLKRNQPQHF	TGTGCCAGCAGGACAGGCCTCAAGCGCAATCAGCCCCAGCATTTT
TRBV4-2	TRBJ2-7	NA	NA	CASSQDLRGIPYEQYF	TGTGCCAGCAGCCAAGATCTCCGCGGGATCCCCTACGAGCAGTACTTC
TRBV10-3	TRBJ1-3	TRBD1	NA	CAIRGTANSGNTIYF	TGTGCCATCAGGGGGACAGCTAACTCTGGAAACACCATATATTTT
TRBV5-6	TRBJ2-6	NA	NA	CASSLGGPWGGANVLTF	TGTGCCAGCAGCTTGGGGGGCCCTTGGGGTGGGGCCAACGTCCTGACTTTC
TRBV7-9	TRBJ2-7	NA	once	CASSLQYEQYF	TGTGCCAGCAGCTTGCAGTACGAGCAGTACTTC
TRBV6-5	TRBJ1-5	TRBD1	NA	CASRPRQGARQPQHF	TGTGCCAGCAGACCGAGACAGGGGGCCAGGCAGCCCCAGCATTTT
TRBV6-1	TRBJ1-1	TRBD1	NA	CASRTGGSNTEAFF	TGTGCCAGCAGGACAGGGGGAAGTAACACTGAAGCTTTCTTT
TRBV5-4	TRBJ2-1	TRBD2	NA	CASSGGLAGGLLGNEQFF	TGTGCCAGCAGCGGGGGACTAGCGGGAGGTTTGCTCGGCAATGAGCAGTTCTTC
TRBV5-1	TRBJ2-7	TRBD2	NA	CASSRTGTSGYEQYF	TGCGCCAGCAGCCGAACAGGGACTAGCGGATACGAGCAGTACTTC